These 23 T cell receptor beta chains share one sample of origin, sequenced in a study of T-cell memory formation after mild COVID-19. From the 5' RACE reads, TCRdb called clonotypes with MiXCR, one entry per CDR3 protein. In the table there are under 150,000 distinct CDR3 sequences, 22% of which are singletons. The sequencing sample was made of PBMCs or a T cell subset sorted from them (not recorded which). The origin of the receptors is a man aged 18 to 35 who had mild COVID-19 (a few samples of this study predate the infection). Cell type and time point are not known.

This clonotype was counted ten times or more. This chain uses TRBV7-9 with TRBJ2-5; tentatively, D is TRBD2 (6 bases). V was shortened by 5 bases and J by 10 bases, with 23 bases between the two germline ends. The CDR3 spans 15 residues. Germline V gives CDR1 SEHNR, CDR2 FQNEAQ (reference sequence). For the CDR3, the DNA is TGTGCCAGCAGCACCCCTTCGGGAGCCCCGGGGGACCAGTACTTC. This encodes CASSTPSGAPGDQYF.

The CDR3 DNA reads TGTGCCAGCAGTGCCGGGACAGGGCACACAGATACGCAGTATTTT. This codes for CASSAGTGHTDTQYF. J is TRBJ2-3 and V is TRBV6-1; the match to TRBD1 covers 9 bases. J gave up 2 bases and V 4 bases, and 4 bases lay outside the gene matches. The CDR3 sequence is 15 residues long. Germline values: CDR1 MNHNS, CDR2 SASEGT.

The chain links TRBV11-2 to TRBJ2-3, with TRBD1 identical over 7 bases. The CDR3 consists of 15 residues. Per germline, CDR1 SGHAT and CDR2 FQNNGV. With V trimmed by 1 base and J by 6 bases, 7 bases remained unmatched. CDR3 bases: TGTGCCAGCAGCTTAGCCCGGGACAGAAGGGATACGCAGTATTTT. Its protein product is CASSLARDRRDTQYF.

The chain employs TRBV7-9 and TRBJ2-3; 16 bases line up with TRBD2. The CDR3 has 19 amino acids. The V gene's germline CDR1 is SEHNR and CDR2 FQNEAQ (reference sequence). The V gene end was trimmed by 1 base and the J gene end by 4 bases; junction bases not matched to a gene: 8. CDR3 region: CASSLDVGTSGGAADTQYF. The CDR3 DNA reads TGTGCCAGCAGCTTAGACGTTGGGACTAGCGGGGGGGCCGCAGATACGCAGTATTTT.

In its sample, this clonotype was seen a few times. The chain carries TRBV7-8 and TRBJ2-1, with D perhaps TRBD1 (8 bases). Trimming stripped 3 bases from V and 3 bases from J, with 15 bases between. Germline lookup yields CDR1 SGHVS and CDR2 FQNEAQ. The CDR3 has 16 amino acids. The CDR3 loop reads CASSLKQGGFYNEQFF. Written as DNA, the CDR3 is TGTGCCAGCAGCTTGAAACAGGGGGGGTTCTACAATGAGCAGTTCTTC. The full variable domain, rest sourced from reference TRBV7-8 and TRBJ2-1, is GAGVSQSPRYKVAKRGQDVALRCDPISGHVSLFWYQQALGQGPEFLTYFQNEAQLDKSGLPSDRFFAERPEGSVSTLKIQRTQQEDSAVYLCASSLKQGGFYNEQFFGPGTRLTVL.

This clonotype showed up just a few times. J is TRBJ1-2 and V is TRBV7-9; the D gene is possibly TRBD1 (6 bases). V lost 4 bases and J 5 bases, leaving 14 bases between the germline ends. This CDR3 is built from 14 residues. Germline V lookup: CDR1 SEHNR, CDR2 FQNEAQ (reference sequence). Here the CDR3 reads CASSSRTDLYGYTF. The CDR3 DNA reads TGTGCCAGCAGCTCCCGGACAGACCTTTATGGCTACACCTTC. The variable domain in full, with the rest retrieved from reference TRBV7-9 and TRBJ1-2, is DTGVSQNPRHKITKRGQNVTFRCDPISEHNRLYWYRQTLGQGPEFLTYFQNEAQLEKSRLLSDRFSAERPKGSFSTLEIQRTEQGDSAMYLCASSSRTDLYGYTFGSGTRLTVV.

This clonotype was seen a few times. The J gene is TRBJ1-1, the V gene TRBV7-9; 7 positions match TRBD1. The J segment lost 8 bases and the V segment lost 5 bases, leaving 14 bases of the junction unmatched. Germline values: CDR1 SEHNR, CDR2 FQNEAQ (reference sequence). The CDR3 runs to 15 residues. CDR3 sequence: CASSPLAQGKDEAFF. For the CDR3, the DNA is TGTGCCAGCAGCCCCCTGGCACAGGGGAAGGACGAAGCTTTCTTT. The full variable domain, rest sourced from reference TRBV7-9 and TRBJ1-1, is DTGVSQNPRHKITKRGQNVTFRCDPISEHNRLYWYRQTLGQGPEFLTYFQNEAQLEKSRLLSDRFSAERPKGSFSTLEIQRTEQGDSAMYLCASSPLAQGKDEAFFGQGTRLTVV.

This chain uses TRBV5-1 with TRBJ2-3; D is unclear. Germline CDR1 reads SGHRS; CDR2 reads YFSETQ. V was pared by 4 bases and J by 1 base, with 10 bases between. The CDR3 is 14 residues long. CDR3 in DNA: TGCGCCAGCAGCCTCTTTTCGGGCACAGATACGCAGTATTTT. As protein: CASSLFSGTDTQYF.

The chain recombines TRBV12-3 or TRBV12-4 with TRBJ1-5; D is undetermined. V was clipped by 3 bases and J by 5 bases, with 17 bases between them. The CDR3 covers 16 residues. The CDR3: CASSFPPRGPYQPQHF. In DNA form, the CDR3 reads TGTGCCAGCAGTTTTCCCCCTCGGGGTCCCTATCAGCCCCAGCATTTT.

The rearrangement links TRBV11-3 to TRBJ2-1; D unclear. The V end lost 0 bases, the J end lost 3 bases, and 21 bases lay between the germline ends. The length of the CDR3 is 19 residues. Germline V gene sequence: CDR1 SGHNT, CDR2 YENEEA. CDR3 residues: CASSLDQPSDATGYNEQFF. CDR3 DNA: TGTGCCAGCAGCTTAGATCAGCCATCAGACGCTACGGGCTACAATGAGCAGTTCTTC.

CDR3: CSARFPMYNEQYF. In nucleotides, the CDR3 is TGCAGTGCTAGATTCCCGATGTACAACGAGCAGTACTTC. The chain has TRBV20-1 and TRBJ2-7, with D unclear. V lost 2 bases to trimming and J lost 5 bases, with 13 bases between them. CDR1 and CDR2 (germline): DFQATT, SNEGSKA (reference sequence). The CDR3 is 13 amino acids.

The V call is TRBV4-2, the J call TRBJ2-1; 7 nucleotides align to TRBD2. CDR1 is LGHNA, CDR2 YNFKEQ, per germline. Trimming took 0 bases from V and 7 from J; bases not matched to a gene: 9. The CDR3 has 16 residues. The CDR3 DNA reads as TGTGCCAGCAGCCAAGAAGCGGGAATAGTTCGTAATGAGCAGTTCTTC. Protein: CASSQEAGIVRNEQFF.

The chain has TRBV11-3 and TRBJ2-2; tentative D call: TRBD1 (6 bases). Trimming took off 6 bases at V and 4 bases at J, with 12 bases between the two ends. This CDR3 comprises 14 residues. Per germline, CDR1 SGHNT and CDR2 YENEEA. This CDR3 reads CASRNRDTTGELFF. The CDR3 nucleotides read TGTGCCAGCAGAAACCGGGACACCACCGGGGAGCTGTTTTTT.

This rearrangement joins TRBV6-4 to TRBJ1-2; no clear D gene. The V gene lost 0 bases and the J gene lost 6 bases, with 5 bases spanning the gap. The germline gives CDR1 MRHNA, CDR2 SNTAGT. This CDR3 region has 12 residues. CDR3 loop: CASSDSGNGYTF. The CDR3, as DNA: TGTGCCAGCAGTGACTCGGGGAATGGCTACACCTTC.

Written as DNA, the CDR3 is TGTGCCAGCAGCTTTCGGCATGAGGGTACCTACGAGCAGTACTTC. This encodes CASSFRHEGTYEQYF. This sequence joins TRBV7-8 and TRBJ2-7; a weak D match, TRBD2 (5 bases). From germline, CDR1 is SGHVS and CDR2 FQNEAQ. There are 15 residues in the CDR3. Trimming left V 3 bases short and J 2 bases short, with 14 bases between.

The chain uses TRBV6-1 and TRBJ1-2; D may be TRBD1 (6 bases). V shed 2 bases and J shed 4 bases, with 14 bases lying between them. The CDR3 has 15 amino acids. Germline V gene sequence: CDR1 MNHNS, CDR2 SASEGT. CDR3 amino acids: CASSESDSNLYGYTF. CDR3 nucleotides: TGTGCCAGCAGTGAATCGGACAGCAACCTCTATGGCTACACCTTC.

The CDR3 bases are TGCGCCAGCAGCCAAGATGGGCGCAGGGGGCGTACCGGGGAGCTGTTTTTT. It specifies CASSQDGRRGRTGELFF. J is TRBJ2-2 and V is TRBV4-1; 8 nucleotides align to TRBD1. The V and J ends lost 0 bases and 5 bases, in that order; junction bases with no gene match: 8. Germline-derived CDR1 and CDR2 are MGHRA and YSYEKL. The CDR3 has 17 amino acids.

V is TRBV5-1 and J is TRBJ2-2, with D uncertain. The CDR3 is 16 amino acids. The V gene lost 0 bases and the J gene lost 1 base, with 10 bases spanning the gap. Germline V lookup: CDR1 SGHRS, CDR2 YFSETQ. The chain's CDR3 is CASSLGSGLNTGELFF. CDR3 nucleotides: TGCGCCAGCAGCTTGGGCTCCGGATTGAACACCGGGGAGCTGTTTTTT.

This clonotype has ten or more counts. The chain carries TRBV7-8 and TRBJ2-1; TRBD2 aligns across 7 bases. CDR1 and CDR2 from the germline V gene are SGHVS and FQNEAQ. CDR3 length equals 16 residues. J lost 3 bases, V lost 2 bases, and 7 bases had no gene match. The CDR3 nucleotides are TGTGCCAGCAGCTTATTGCGGCGGGGGTTCTACAATGAGCAGTTCTTC. Its protein product is CASSLLRRGFYNEQFF. The whole variable domain, remainder taken from reference TRBV7-8 and TRBJ2-1, is GAGVSQSPRYKVAKRGQDVALRCDPISGHVSLFWYQQALGQGPEFLTYFQNEAQLDKSGLPSDRFFAERPEGSVSTLKIQRTQQEDSAVYLCASSLLRRGFYNEQFFGPGTRLTVL.

The V gene is TRBV10-3, the J gene TRBJ2-3; 7 bases align to TRBD2. The CDR3 contains 13 residues. From germline, CDR1 is ENHRY and CDR2 SYGVKD. The V and J ends lost 4 bases and 3 bases, in that order; junction bases with no gene match: 1. CDR3 nucleotides: TGTGCCATCAGTGCGGGGGGTACAGATACGCAGTATTTT. It translates to CAISAGGTDTQYF.

This clonotype was seen many times. The chain uses TRBV7-8 and TRBJ2-1; 7 bases are shared with TRBD2. The CDR3 consists of 15 residues. CDR1 is SGHVS, CDR2 FQNEAQ, per germline. V lost 4 bases and J lost 4; bases outside the gene matches: 7. CDR3 sequence: CASSSGFGGYNEQFF. CDR3 DNA: TGTGCCAGCAGCTCTGGATTCGGGGGGTACAATGAGCAGTTCTTC.

V gene TRBV2 combines with J gene TRBJ2-7; TRBD1 might be the D (6 bases). The CDR3 totals 16 residues. V gave up 10 bases and J gave up 5 bases, with 27 bases separating them. Germline-derived CDR1 and CDR2 are SNHLY and FYNNEI. The CDR3 here is CATPRDLGAGTHEQYF. As DNA, the CDR3 is TGTGCCACCCCACGAGACCTCGGGGCAGGGACACACGAGCAGTACTTC.

This sequence joins TRBV7-6 and TRBJ2-1, with 8 bases lining up with TRBD2. This CDR3 has 14 residues. Germline values: CDR1 SGHVS, CDR2 FNYEAQ. The junction had 6 bases not matched to a gene; V was cut back by 2 bases and J by 9 bases. Here the CDR3 DNA reads TGTGCCAGCAGCTTAAACGGGGGGGCCGCTGAGCAGTTCTTC. The encoded protein is CASSLNGGAAEQFF.